Following are 22 T cell receptor beta chains from one sample sequenced in a study of blood T cell repertoires in COVID-19. Assay: immunoSEQ multiplex PCR; the TCRdb copy retains only in-frame clones and omits some. The data hold 46,000 or so clones, with roughly nine tenths observed a single time. The sequenced sample consisted of peripheral blood. The receptors shown here come from a man aged 65 to 85 with active COVID-19.

V and J are TRBV18 and TRBJ1-2; the D gene is possibly TRBD1 (5 bases). V shed 1 base and J shed 8 bases, with 14 bases lying between them. Germline V gene sequence: CDR1 KGHSH, CDR2 LQKENI. This CDR3 has 14 residues. CDR3 protein: CASSPLEGKEGYTF. Written as DNA, the CDR3 is TGTGCCAGCTCACCACTGGAGGGGAAGGAGGGCTACACCTTC.

This clone was observed once. J is TRBJ1-3 and V is TRBV5-4, with D possibly TRBD1 on 5 matching bases. From germline, CDR1 is SGHNT and CDR2 YYREEE (reference sequence). Trimming removed 1 base at V and 0 bases at J, with 11 bases between. The CDR3 spans 16 residues. CDR3 protein: CASSLIPRASGNTIYF. DNA for the CDR3: TGTGCCAGCAGCTTGATACCCAGGGCCTCTGGAAACACCATATATTTT.

V gene TRBV28 combines with J gene TRBJ2-7; D possibly corresponds to TRBD2 (6 bases). Trimming cost V 4 bases and J 5 bases, with 12 bases left between them. CDR1 is MDHEN, CDR2 SYDVKM, per germline. This CDR3 is 13 amino acids long. CDR3 loop: CASSSLGGNEQYF. The CDR3 nucleotides are TGTGCCAGCAGTTCCCTTGGGGGGAACGAGCAGTACTTC.

The chain couples TRBV7-2 to TRBJ2-7, with TRBD1 matching 7 bases. Germline values: CDR1 SGHTA, CDR2 FQGNSA. The V gene end was trimmed by 5 bases and the J gene end by 3 bases; junction bases not matched to a gene: 10. The CDR3 is 15 residues long. The CDR3 protein is CASSPRTGSFYEQYF. The DNA of the CDR3 is TGTGCCAGCAGCCCTCGGACAGGATCCTTCTACGAGCAGTACTTC.

The V call is TRBV12-3 or TRBV12-4, the J call TRBJ2-2; the D gene is possibly TRBD1 (6 bases). V lost 6 bases to trimming and J lost 6 bases, with 11 bases between them. This CDR3 region has 13 residues. In DNA form, the CDR3 reads TGTGCCAGCAGCAAAAAGGGGGCCGGGGAGCTGTTTTTT. Protein product: CASSKKGAGELFF.

The genes are TRBV28 and TRBJ2-2; 7 bases match TRBD1. This CDR3 region has 14 residues. CDR1 and CDR2 from the germline V gene are MDHEN and SYDVKM. Trimming at V came to 7 bases and at J to 0 bases, leaving 2 bases not matched to a gene. The DNA for the CDR3 is TGTGCCAGCAAGGGACAGCCGAACACCGGGGAGCTGTTTTTT. Encoded protein: CASKGQPNTGELFF.

The rearrangement links TRBV10-3 to TRBJ1-3; TRBD1 is a possible D gene (5 bases). The germline V gene has CDR1 ENHRY and CDR2 SYGVKD. The CDR3 extends over 14 amino acids. Trimming left V 4 bases short and J 0 bases short, with 7 bases between. In DNA form, the CDR3 reads TGTGCCATCAGTGCGGGGGACTCTGGAAACACCATATATTTT. Translating gives CAISAGDSGNTIYF.

This clone showed up just once. This rearrangement joins TRBV6-5 to TRBJ2-1, with 9 bases that match TRBD1. The CDR3 is made up of 15 amino acids. Germline CDR1 and CDR2: MNHEY and SVGAGI. J was trimmed by 3 bases and V by 5 bases; bases with no gene match: 5. The CDR3 DNA follows: TGTGCCAGCAGTAGGACAGGGGAAGTCTACAATGAGCAGTTCTTC. Encoded protein: CASSRTGEVYNEQFF.

The chain is built from TRBV19 and TRBJ2-3; 8 bases map to TRBD1. V lost 5 bases, J lost 0 bases, and 10 bases stayed unmatched. The CDR3 is 17 amino acids. Germline V gene sequence: CDR1 LNHDA, CDR2 SQIVND (reference sequence). CDR3: CASSHPAGQASTDTQYF. CDR3 DNA sequence: TGTGCCAGTAGTCATCCCGCGGGACAGGCAAGCACAGATACGCAGTATTTT.

This clone came up once. The J gene is TRBJ2-7, the V gene TRBV29-1, with D tentatively TRBD1 (6 bases). The V gene lost 6 bases and the J gene lost 5 bases, with 14 bases spanning the gap. The CDR3 covers 12 residues. In germline, CDR1 is SQVTM, CDR2 ANQGSEA. The CDR3 bases are TGCAGCGTCACGGCAGGGGCGGACGAGCAGTACTTC. Protein product: CSVTAGADEQYF.

The V and J genes are TRBV2 and TRBJ2-1; possible D gene TRBD2, 5 bases. The CDR3 is 14 amino acids. Germline values: CDR1 SNHLY, CDR2 FYNNEI. V lost 5 bases to trimming and J lost 5 bases, with 13 bases between them. CDR3: CASSSITRHNEQFF. In DNA, the CDR3 is TGTGCCAGCAGTTCTATAACTAGGCACAATGAGCAGTTCTTC. Complete variable domain (other parts from reference TRBV2 and TRBJ2-1): EPEVTQTPSHQVTQMGQEVILRCVPISNHLYFYWYRQILGQKVEFLVSFYNNEISEKSEIFDDQFSVERPDGSNFTLKIRSTKLEDSAMYFCASSSITRHNEQFFGPGTRLTVL.

The V and J genes are TRBV6-5 and TRBJ2-7; D is unclear. The CDR3 covers 14 residues. Trimming pared 6 bases from V and 0 bases from J, leaving 12 bases between. Germline CDR1 reads MNHEY; CDR2 reads SVGAGI. CDR3 sequence reads: CASSRDRSSYEQYF. CDR3 bases: TGTGCCAGCAGCCGCGACCGGAGCTCCTACGAGCAGTACTTC.

The chain employs TRBV7-2 and TRBJ2-2, with 9 positions matching TRBD2. The CDR3 extends over 16 amino acids. The V gene end was trimmed by 0 bases and the J gene end by 6 bases; junction bases not matched to a gene: 5. Per germline, CDR1 SGHTA and CDR2 FQGNSA. The CDR3 region is CASSLARAGGPGELFF. CDR3 bases: TGTGCCAGCAGCTTAGCGAGGGCGGGAGGGCCCGGGGAGCTGTTTTTT.

V usage is TRBV7-9 and J usage is TRBJ2-7; 8 nucleotides match TRBD1. There are 14 residues in the CDR3. Germline V gene data show CDR1 as SEHNR and CDR2 as FQNEAQ (reference sequence). V trimming: 5 bases; J trimming: 5 bases; junction bases outside the gene matches: 8. This chain's CDR3 is CASSPLDRDHEQYF. As DNA, the CDR3 is TGTGCCAGCAGCCCCCTGGACAGGGACCACGAGCAGTACTTC.

The gene calls are TRBV2 and TRBJ2-7; 7 bases fit TRBD2. With 6 bases clipped from V and 2 bases from J, the junction kept 4 bases outside the gene matches. Germline V gene data show CDR1 as SNHLY and CDR2 as FYNNEI. This CDR3 is built from 13 residues. The DNA for the CDR3 is TGTGCCAGCAGGGCAGGGAGGGCCTACGAGCAGTACTTC. This codes for CASRAGRAYEQYF.

The chain joins TRBV7-3 to TRBJ2-7, with D possibly TRBD2 on 5 matching bases. CDR1 and CDR2 (germline): SGHTA, FQGTGA. V was shortened by 5 bases and J by 2 bases, with 10 bases between the two germline ends. The CDR3 is 13 residues long. The CDR3 sequence is CASSREGTYEQYF. Written as DNA, the CDR3 is TGTGCCAGCAGCCGAGAGGGAACCTACGAGCAGTACTTC.

This clone appeared a single time. The rearrangement joins TRBV6-6 to TRBJ1-5; D not certain. The V gene lost 5 bases and the J gene lost 5 bases, with 13 bases spanning the gap. The CDR3 contains 14 residues. Looked up from germline, CDR1 is MNHNY and CDR2 is SVGAGI (reference sequence). The DNA for the CDR3 is TGTGCCAGCAGTCCCATCTCGGAGGATCAGCCCCAGCATTTT. It translates to CASSPISEDQPQHF.

This chain connects TRBV15 to TRBJ2-7; D may be TRBD2 (6 bases). CDR1 and CDR2 (germline): LNHNV, YYDKDF (reference sequence). The CDR3 is 16 amino acids. Trimming pared 3 bases from V and 3 bases from J, leaving 18 bases between. CDR3 bases: TGTGCCACCAGCAGGGAGCCCAGGATGGGGGGCTACGAGCAGTACTTC. Its translation is CATSREPRMGGYEQYF.

The rearrangement links TRBV12-3 or TRBV12-4 to TRBJ1-2, with 8 bases lining up with TRBD1. Germline trimming cut 5 bases from V and 9 bases from J; bases unmatched to any gene: 8. CDR3 size: 13 residues. The CDR3 loop is CASSQTGQGSYTF. The CDR3 DNA is TGTGCCAGCAGTCAAACCGGACAGGGAAGCTACACCTTC.

As for this clone: A much more abundant neighbour one base away suggests this may be a read error. V is TRBV6-1 and J is TRBJ2-7; D is undetermined. The CDR3 runs to 12 residues. CDR1 and CDR2 from the germline V gene are MNHNS and SASEGT. The V end was cut by 3 bases, the J end by 1 base, with 4 bases between. CDR3 protein: CASSDLSYEQYF. The CDR3 nucleotides read TGTGCCAGCAGTGACCTTTCCTACGAGCAGTACTTC.

The chain recombines TRBV5-1 with TRBJ2-7, with 7 bases aligning to TRBD1. From germline, CDR1 is SGHRS and CDR2 YFSETQ. After removal of 4 bases from V and 5 bases from J, the junction contained 3 bases not matched to a gene. The CDR3 consists of 12 residues. The CDR3 DNA reads TGCGCCAGCAGCCTGACAGGGAACGAGCAGTACTTC. Amino acid sequence: CASSLTGNEQYF.

The gene calls are TRBV3-1 (or the pseudogene TRBV3-2) and TRBJ2-3; 12 nucleotides align to TRBD2. CDR3 length: 18 amino acids. CDR1 and CDR2 (germline): LGHDT, YNNKEL (reference sequence). Germline trimming cut 2 bases from V and 0 bases from J; bases unmatched to any gene: 6. CDR3 coding DNA: TGTGCCAGCAGCCAATCCCTAGCGGGAGGGACTAGCACAGATACGCAGTATTTT. Encoded protein: CASSQSLAGGTSTDTQYF.